The 24 T cell receptor beta chains reported below all come from one sample, sequenced in a study of blood T cell repertoires in COVID-19. Sequenced by immunoSEQ multiplex PCR; TCRdb stores in-frame clones only, minus some. Found here are 130,000 to 150,000 clones, around 87% of them singletons; the top ten hold roughly 4%. The sequenced sample consisted of peripheral blood. Source of these receptors: a woman aged 40 to 50 with acute or convalescent COVID-19.

J is TRBJ2-5 and V is TRBV7-8; D gene uncertain. The V and J ends lost 5 bases and 5 bases respectively, with 6 bases between them. The germline V gene has CDR1 SGHVS and CDR2 FQNEAQ. The length of the CDR3 is 11 residues. CDR3 DNA sequence: TGTGCCAGCAGCCCGAGGGAGACCCAGTACTTC. It yields the protein CASSPRETQYF.

The chain employs TRBV3-1 (or the pseudogene TRBV3-2) and TRBJ2-7, with TRBD1 matching 8 bases. CDR3 length equals 14 residues. Germline trimming cut 0 bases from V and 6 bases from J; bases unmatched to any gene: 4. From germline, CDR1 is LGHDT and CDR2 YNNKEL (reference sequence). CDR3 in amino acids: CASSQETGGIEQYF. The DNA for the CDR3 is TGTGCCAGCAGCCAAGAAACAGGGGGTATCGAGCAGTACTTC.

J is TRBJ1-2 and V is TRBV2; 7 nucleotides agree with TRBD1. CDR3 length: 13 residues. The germline CDR1 and CDR2 sequences are SNHLY and FYNNEI. Trimming cost V 6 bases and J 7 bases; bases outside gene matches: 8. Here the CDR3 reads CASSGDSRVGYTF. Written as DNA, the CDR3 is TGTGCCAGCAGCGGGGACAGTCGAGTTGGCTACACCTTC.

The J gene is TRBJ1-1, the V gene TRBV20-1, with D maybe TRBD1 (5 bases). CDR3 length equals 10 residues. V gave up 3 bases and J gave up 11 bases, with 10 bases separating them. Germline-derived CDR1 and CDR2 are DFQATT and SNEGSKA (reference sequence). DNA of the CDR3: TGCAGTGCTAGGGACACCGGGGCTTTCTTT. Translated, it gives CSARDTGAFF.

In nucleotides, the CDR3 is TGTGCCAGCAGCTTAGGGACAGCGAACACCGGGGAGCTGTTTTTT. Translating gives CASSLGTANTGELFF. The chain combines TRBV7-2 with TRBJ2-2, with a possible D match to TRBD1 (6 bases). Trimming removed 1 base at V and 0 bases at J, with 6 bases between. Germline CDR1 is SGHTA and CDR2 is FQGNSA. CDR3 length: 15 amino acids.

The chain is built from TRBV4-3 and TRBJ1-1; D perhaps matches TRBD1 (6 bases). Germline assignment: CDR1 LGHNA and CDR2 YSLEER. The CDR3 is 17 amino acids. Deletions cut 0 bases from V and 0 bases from J, with 14 bases between. The CDR3 loop reads CASSQDRGTRMNTEAFF. CDR3 DNA: TGCGCCAGCAGCCAAGACAGGGGAACGAGGATGAACACTGAAGCTTTCTTT.

This clone was seen once. CDR3 region: CASSLDRREQFF. The CDR3 DNA sequence: TGTGCCAGCAGCTTAGATCGGAGAGAGCAGTTCTTC. This chain links TRBV7-2 with TRBJ2-1; D remains unclear. Per the germline V gene, CDR1 is SGHTA and CDR2 is FQGNSA. This CDR3 is 12 amino acids long. V lost 1 base and J lost 10, with 8 bases in between.

CDR3 sequence (DNA): TGTGCCAGCAGCTTTGCAGGATTCTCTGGAAACACCATATATTTT. This codes for CASSFAGFSGNTIYF. V and J are TRBV5-6 and TRBJ1-3; D unclear. The CDR3 totals 15 residues. CDR1 SGHDT and CDR2 YYEEEE come from the germline V gene. Trimming stripped 2 bases from V and 0 bases from J, with 9 bases between.

The chain recombines TRBV11-2 with TRBJ2-1; the D gene is possibly TRBD2 (6 bases). Trimming removed 6 bases at V and 0 bases at J, with 9 bases between. The CDR3 sequence is 14 residues long. CDR1 SGHAT and CDR2 FQNNGV come from the germline V gene. The CDR3 DNA sequence: TGTGCCAGCAGTCCCGGGAGCTCCTACAATGAGCAGTTCTTC. As protein: CASSPGSSYNEQFF.

V and J are TRBV5-8 and TRBJ1-5; D unclear. The CDR3 has 13 residues. V was trimmed by 4 bases and J by 2 bases, leaving 7 bases between them. Germline V gene lookup returns CDR1 SGHTS and CDR2 YDEGEE. The CDR3 DNA follows: TGTGCCAGCAGCATTTATGGCAATCAGCCCCAGCATTTT. It yields the protein CASSIYGNQPQHF.

V and J are TRBV7-3 and TRBJ2-3, with 16 positions matching TRBD2. The CDR3 loop spans 17 amino acids. The V and J ends lost 3 bases and 2 bases, in that order; junction bases with no gene match: 2. Germline values: CDR1 SGHTA, CDR2 FQGTGA. The DNA for the CDR3 is TGTGCCAGCAGCTTGGGGACTAGCGGGAGGGTCACAGATACGCAGTATTTT. It is translated as CASSLGTSGRVTDTQYF.

V is TRBV7-2 and J is TRBJ1-3; the D gene is possibly TRBD1 (6 bases). In germline, CDR1 is SGHTA, CDR2 FQGNSA. CDR3 length: 15 amino acids. V dropped 5 bases and J dropped 8 bases, with 19 bases sitting between them. CDR3: CASSPNPGVGDTIYF. The CDR3 DNA follows: TGTGCCAGCAGCCCCAACCCAGGGGTCGGAGACACCATATATTTT.

The genes are TRBV28 and TRBJ2-1; 7 nucleotides agree with TRBD1. The CDR3 is made up of 17 amino acids. Unmatched junction bases numbered 16, after V lost 5 bases and J lost 6 bases. CDR1 and CDR2 (germline): MDHEN, SYDVKM. This CDR3 reads CASSPTAGTVLLNEQFF. In DNA form, the CDR3 reads TGTGCCAGCAGTCCAACGGCCGGGACAGTACTCCTCAATGAGCAGTTCTTC.

V usage is TRBV7-2 and J usage is TRBJ1-2; 8 bases are a match to TRBD1. CDR1 SGHTA and CDR2 FQGNSA come from the germline V gene. This CDR3 spans 14 amino acids. With 5 bases clipped from V and 1 base from J, the junction kept 3 bases outside the gene matches. The CDR3 loop is CASSTGQGNYGYTF. The CDR3 DNA sequence: TGTGCCAGCAGCACCGGACAGGGTAACTATGGCTACACCTTC.

The chain recombines TRBV12-3 or TRBV12-4 with TRBJ1-5; D not resolved. Trimming removed 0 bases from V and 7 bases from J, with 4 bases in between. There are 12 residues in the CDR3. The CDR3 DNA is TGTGCCAGCAGTTTAGCGAGCCAGCCCCAGCATTTT. It specifies CASSLASQPQHF.

CDR3 sequence (DNA): TGTGCCAGCAGCACTGGGGGCCGCAAGGGCTATGGCTACACCTTC. This translates into CASSTGGRKGYGYTF. The chain joins TRBV5-5 to TRBJ1-2; D may be TRBD1 (6 bases). Germline loops: CDR1 SGHKS, CDR2 YYEKEE (reference sequence). V shed 4 bases and J shed 4 bases, with 17 bases lying between them. This CDR3 comprises 15 residues.

The genes are TRBV28 and TRBJ2-7; D is unclear. The V and J ends lost 5 bases and 2 bases respectively, with 7 bases between them. Germline V CDR1 and CDR2: MDHEN, SYDVKM. This CDR3 region has 12 residues. The CDR3, as DNA: TGTGCCAGCAGTCCCCAGACCTACGAGCAGTACTTC. Translating it yields CASSPQTYEQYF. Supplemented by reference TRBV28 and TRBJ2-7, the full variable domain reads DVKVTQSSRYLVKRTGEKVFLECVQDMDHENMFWYRQDPGLGLRLIYFSYDVKMKEKGDIPEGYSVSREKKERFSLILESASTNQTSMYLCASSPQTYEQYFGPGTRLTVT.

The chain has TRBV12-3 or TRBV12-4 and TRBJ1-1; D is possibly TRBD1 (5 bases). The V end was cut by 2 bases, the J end by 4 bases, with 8 bases between. CDR3 length equals 13 residues. The CDR3 DNA sequence: TGTGCCAGCAGTTTATGGGGGGGCACTGAAGCTTTCTTT. Amino acids: CASSLWGGTEAFF.

V and J are TRBV4-3 and TRBJ1-1, with TRBD1 as a possible D gene (5 bases). V gave up 3 bases and J gave up 11 bases, with 22 bases separating them. Germline CDR1 and CDR2: LGHNA and YSLEER. The CDR3 totals 15 residues. The CDR3 nucleotides read TGCGCCAGCAGCCATCACGGGGACCTCCTCCGGGGGGCTTTCTTT. Translating gives CASSHHGDLLRGAFF.

This chain joins TRBV9 and TRBJ1-2; D is undetermined. Germline V gives CDR1 SGDLS, CDR2 YYNGEE. The V and J ends lost 0 bases and 3 bases respectively, with 9 bases between them. The CDR3 runs to 14 residues. The CDR3 here is CASSVGPMDYGYTF. The CDR3 DNA follows: TGTGCCAGCAGCGTAGGGCCCATGGACTATGGCTACACCTTC. The whole variable domain, filled in from reference TRBV9 and TRBJ1-2, reads DSGVTQTPKHLITATGQRVTLRCSPRSGDLSVYWYQQSLDQGLQFLIQYYNGEERAKGNILERFSAQQFPDLHSELNLSSLELGDSALYFCASSVGPMDYGYTFGSGTRLTVV.

In DNA form, the CDR3 reads TGTGCCAGCAGTTCAGGACTAGCTTCGACCACCGGGGAGCTGTTTTTT. This sequence encodes CASSSGLASTTGELFF. V and J are TRBV6-5 and TRBJ2-2, with TRBD2 matching over 8 bases. This CDR3 comprises 16 residues. CDR1 and CDR2 from the germline V gene are MNHEY and SVGAGI. Unmatched junction bases numbered 8, after V lost 4 bases and J lost 4 bases.

The table lists this clone with a few counts. This sequence joins TRBV29-1 and TRBJ1-2; a possible D gene is TRBD1 (6 bases). V lost 6 bases to trimming and J lost 4 bases, with 15 bases between them. The CDR3 totals 13 residues. Germline lookup yields CDR1 SQVTM and CDR2 ANQGSEA. This CDR3 reads CSVLTGHGYGYTF. CDR3 DNA sequence: TGCAGCGTGCTGACAGGCCACGGCTATGGCTACACCTTC. Supplemented by reference TRBV29-1 and TRBJ1-2, the full variable domain reads SAVISQKPSRDICQRGTSLTIQCQVDSQVTMMFWYRQQPGQSLTLIATANQGSEATYESGFVIDKFPISRPNLTFSTLTVSNMSPEDSSIYLCSVLTGHGYGYTFGSGTRLTVV.

This chain connects TRBV12-3 or TRBV12-4 to TRBJ1-3; D not resolved. V was cut by 2 bases and J by 5 bases, with 7 bases left in between. This CDR3 is built from 13 residues. The CDR3 region is CASSLTARNTIYF. Here the CDR3 DNA reads TGTGCCAGCAGTTTAACAGCCCGAAACACCATATATTTT.

This clone appeared once. The chain recombines TRBV7-6 with TRBJ2-2; possibly TRBD2 for D (6 bases). V lost 2 bases and J lost 4, with 11 bases in between. The germline gives CDR1 SGHVS, CDR2 FNYEAQ. The CDR3 contains 15 residues. The CDR3 coding sequence is TGTGCCAGCAGCTTAACCTACGGGGGCACCGGGGAGCTGTTTTTT. It yields the protein CASSLTYGGTGELFF.